The clone carrying this TCR beta chain was found a few times. A junction boundary mismatches the germline segment, possibly from a read error. Library preparation (for TCRbeta) was performed with unique molecular identifiers. A single record per CDR3 protein comes from TCRdb applying MiXCR to the PCR reads. In the table there are about 540,000 distinct CDR3 sequences, around 19% of which are singletons. Germline-derived CDR1 and CDR2 are SQVTM and ANQGSEA. There are 8 residues in the CDR3. This sample was included in a study of T-cell reconstitution after alpha-beta-depleted transplantation in children.

The sequencing used PBMCs from the stem cell graft donor, collected from the stem cell graft. The receptor comes from a human donor who donated a stem cell graft to a child with acute lymphoblastic leukemia. The V and J genes are TRBV29-1 and TRBJ1-2; the D is unclear. CDR3 sequence reads: CSDGRLLF. The CDR3 DNA reads as TGCAGCGACGGACGGCTCCTCTTC.